The 14 T cell receptor beta chains below come from one sample, sequenced in a study of cytomegalovirus exposure and HLA in healthy donors. In the PCR, 60 Vbeta and 13 Jbeta primers were used. Here immunoSEQ multiplex PCR was the method, and the copy in TCRdb shows in-frame clones only, minus some. This table holds about 130,000 clones, about 74% found once. What was sequenced was PBMCs. The receptors were gathered from a male donor in good health and CMV-seronegative.

In its sample, this clone was seen once. V is TRBV23-1 and J is TRBJ1-5; the match to TRBD1 covers 7 bases. TRBV23-1 is assigned to the ORF class and has an uncertain function. V was clipped by 5 bases and J by 0 bases; unmatched bases: 7. CDR3 length: 16 amino acids. The CDR3 reads CASSYGTDNSNQPQHF. Written as DNA, the CDR3 is TGCGCCAGCAGTTACGGGACAGATAATAGCAATCAGCCCCAGCATTTT.

The V call is TRBV28, the J call TRBJ1-4, with D unclear. Germline V gene sequence: CDR1 MDHEN, CDR2 SYDVKM. V lost 7 bases and J 2 bases, leaving 5 bases between the germline ends. This CDR3 is 12 amino acids long. CDR3 protein: CASTVTNEKLFF. DNA for the CDR3: TGTGCCAGCACAGTCACTAATGAAAAACTGTTTTTT.

The chain carries TRBV5-6 and TRBJ2-1; TRBD1 aligns across 11 bases. Germline CDR1 and CDR2: SGHDT and YYEEEE. The CDR3 loop spans 15 amino acids. After removal of 4 bases from V and 4 bases from J, the junction contained 4 bases not matched to a gene. DNA of the CDR3: TGTGCCAGCAGCCGCGGGACAGGGGGGTACAATGAGCAGTTCTTC. It specifies CASSRGTGGYNEQFF.

The chain recombines TRBV27 with TRBJ1-1; 10 bases agree with TRBD1. This CDR3 contains 14 residues. Germline V gene sequence: CDR1 MNHEY, CDR2 SMNVEV (reference sequence). V was pared by 5 bases and J by 5 bases, with 5 bases of the junction left unmatched. CDR3 coding DNA: TGTGCCAGCAGTACGGGACAGGGGCGAACTGAAGCTTTCTTT. It yields the protein CASSTGQGRTEAFF.

The chain recombines TRBV7-9 with TRBJ2-1, with 7 positions matching TRBD1. The V gene end was trimmed by 1 base and the J gene end by 6 bases; junction bases not matched to a gene: 0. Per the germline V gene, CDR1 is SEHNR and CDR2 is FQNEAQ (reference sequence). This CDR3 spans 13 amino acids. The CDR3 is CASSLGQGNEQFF. CDR3 coding DNA: TGTGCCAGCAGCTTAGGACAGGGCAATGAGCAGTTCTTC. Full variable domain (remainder filled in from reference TRBV7-9 and TRBJ2-1): DTGVSQNPRHKITKRGQNVTFRCDPISEHNRLYWYRQTLGQGPEFLTYFQNEAQLEKSRLLSDRFSAERPKGSFSTLEIQRTEQGDSAMYLCASSLGQGNEQFFGPGTRLTVL.

V is TRBV16 and J is TRBJ2-7; D is perhaps TRBD1 (5 bases). The germline gives CDR1 KGHSY, CDR2 FQNENV. V was trimmed by 4 bases and J by 3 bases, leaving 7 bases between them. This CDR3 has 12 residues. The CDR3, as DNA: TGTGCCAGCAGCCCACAGGTCTACGAGCAGTACTTC. Its protein product is CASSPQVYEQYF.

There are a few counts of this clone. The chain employs TRBV7-2 and TRBJ1-5; D is uncertain. The CDR3 is made up of 13 amino acids. Trimming left V 5 bases short and J 3 bases short, with 8 bases between. The germline V gene has CDR1 SGHTA and CDR2 FQGNSA. CDR3 bases: TGTGCCAGCAGCCCCACTCACAATCAGCCCCAGCATTTT. It specifies CASSPTHNQPQHF.

This chain connects TRBV18 to TRBJ2-5; TRBD2 aligns across 12 bases. The germline CDR1 and CDR2 sequences are KGHSH and LQKENI. V shed 6 bases, J shed 4 bases, and the junction held 3 bases outside the gene matches. The CDR3 extends over 14 amino acids. CDR3 residues: CASSQLAGGETQYF. The CDR3 DNA reads as TGTGCCAGCTCCCAACTAGCGGGAGGAGAGACCCAGTACTTC. The full variable domain, with the rest looked up from reference TRBV18 and TRBJ2-5, is NAGVMQNPRHLVRRRGQEARLRCSPMKGHSHVYWYRQLPEEGLKFMVYLQKENIIDESGMPKERFSAEFPKEGPSILRIQQVVRGDSAAYFCASSQLAGGETQYFGPGTRLLVL.

This clone has only one observation. V gene TRBV9 combines with J gene TRBJ2-1; TRBD2 matches at 9 bases. The CDR3 sequence is 17 residues long. V shed 2 bases, J shed 0 bases, and the junction held 6 bases outside the gene matches. Germline CDR1 and CDR2: SGDLS and YYNGEE. The CDR3 region has the DNA TGTGCCAGCAGCGTGGGGACTAGCCCGAACTCCTACAATGAGCAGTTCTTC. Amino acid sequence: CASSVGTSPNSYNEQFF.

This CDR3 is CASSQAGTGNQPQHF. In DNA form, the CDR3 reads TGTGCCAGCAGCCAGGCCGGGACAGGGAATCAGCCCCAGCATTTT. The genes are TRBV7-2 and TRBJ1-5; 9 nucleotides match TRBD1. Germline V gene data show CDR1 as SGHTA and CDR2 as FQGNSA. The CDR3 length is 15 residues. The trim removed 5 bases at V and 4 bases at J, leaving 6 bases unmatched.

This chain uses TRBV7-9 with TRBJ1-2; 8 nucleotides match TRBD1. J was trimmed by 0 bases and V by 5 bases; bases with no gene match: 14. The CDR3 has 18 amino acids. Germline loops: CDR1 SEHNR, CDR2 FQNEAQ (reference sequence). Here the CDR3 reads CASSPGGVGLDANYGYTF. DNA for the CDR3: TGTGCCAGCAGCCCAGGGGGCGTTGGGTTGGATGCTAACTATGGCTACACCTTC.

In this sample, this clone turned up a few times. This chain links TRBV5-1 with TRBJ2-2; 10 bases match TRBD1. Trimming at V came to 4 bases and at J to 6 bases, leaving 3 bases not matched to a gene. This CDR3 spans 14 amino acids. Germline-derived CDR1 and CDR2 are SGHRS and YFSETQ. CDR3 sequence: CASSGTGVAGELFF. In DNA form, the CDR3 reads TGCGCCAGCAGCGGGACAGGGGTTGCCGGGGAGCTGTTTTTT.

The V gene is TRBV27, the J gene TRBJ2-5, with D tentatively TRBD2 (7 bases). Germline CDR1 MNHEY, CDR2 SMNVEV (reference sequence). The CDR3 length is 14 residues. Trimming cost V 5 bases and J 5 bases, with 15 bases left between them. For the CDR3, the DNA is TGTGCCAGCAGTCCCCGGGGAGGGGGGGAGACCCAGTACTTC. Protein sequence: CASSPRGGGETQYF.

This rearrangement joins TRBV28 to TRBJ2-7, with a possible D match to TRBD1 (5 bases). The CDR3 spans 14 residues. Germline CDR1 reads MDHEN; CDR2 reads SYDVKM. Trimming took off 4 bases at V and 5 bases at J, with 15 bases between the two ends. Here the CDR3 reads CASSSPGIKNEQYF. The DNA for the CDR3 is TGTGCCAGCAGTTCCCCAGGGATTAAGAACGAGCAGTACTTC.